This record looks at one TCR beta chain sequence and its context. An end of the junction differs from the germline gene, which may be a read error. This sample is drawn from a study of blood T cell repertoires in COVID-19. Germline V lookup: CDR1 SGHTA, CDR2 FQGNSA. The CDR3 extends over 16 amino acids. Repertoires were generated with immunoSEQ multiplex PCR, while TCRdb's copy carries only in-frame clones and drops some. The table records about 73,000 clones, approximately 89% of them present only once. The TCR comes from a man older than 75 with acute or convalescent COVID-19. The sample comprised peripheral blood. This chain uses TRBV7-2 with TRBJ1-5, with 7 bases aligning to TRBD1. The CDR3 DNA is TGTGCCAGCACCTTAGCCGGACAGGCCTTAAATCAGCCCCAGCATTTT. Residues: CASTLAGQALNQPQHF.